This T cell receptor (beta chain) is from a study of radiation and T cells in renal cell carcinoma. Sample treatment: treatment-naive control, cytoreductive nephrectomy. Clones were read by immunoSEQ multiplex PCR, and TCRdb kept only the in-frame ones, dropping some. The sample yields tens of thousands of clones, roughly 60% seen once. The CDR3 spans 15 residues. CDR1 SGHRS and CDR2 YFSETQ come from the germline V gene. V lost 3 bases to trimming and J lost 0 bases, with 11 bases between them. Sequences were derived from tumor tissue, sampled from a patient whose treatment was nephrectomy without radiotherapy. J is TRBJ2-3 and V is TRBV5-1; the D call may be TRBD1 or TRBD2 (7 bases each). This clonotype was sampled from a man aged 40-49 years with renal cell carcinoma. As DNA, the CDR3 is TGCGCCAGCAGCTCAGGGGGGGCTAGCACAGATACGCAGTATTTT. Amino acids: CASSSGGASTDTQYF.